This TCR beta chain is from a study of Ad26.COV2.S vaccination and SARS-CoV-2 variants. The CDR3 has 14 amino acids. Germline values: CDR1 MDHEN, CDR2 SYDVKM. V dropped 2 bases and J dropped 5 bases, with 12 bases sitting between them. This sample's treatment: roughly 18 received Ad26.COV2.S at low or high dose, single or two shots; several received placebo; per-sample allocation not given. Sample collection was performed on day 63 after the first vaccine or placebo injection. Clones were read by immunoSEQ multiplex PCR, and TCRdb kept only the in-frame ones, dropping some. The sample lists some 250,000 clones; 88% were seen once.

The clonotype originates from a person between 18 and 60 years old who received the Ad26.COV2.S COVID-19 vaccine or a placebo. Source: peripheral blood, taken in a trial of Ad26.COV2.S vaccine versus placebo. The rearrangement links TRBV28 to TRBJ2-5; D not certain. The DNA for the CDR3 is TGTGCCAGCAGTTTAGTTGGCATCACCGAGACCCAGTACTTC. It codes for CASSLVGITETQYF.